This is a list of T cell receptor beta chains from one sample in a study of blood T cell repertoires in COVID-19. This table comes from immunoSEQ multiplex PCR, and its TCRdb copy is limited to in-frame clones, with some not included. The sample lists 100,000 to 150,000 clones; approximately 83% were seen once. Sequenced material: peripheral blood. These receptors were collected from an older man with active or convalescent COVID-19. Both conserved end residues are part of each CDR3. Each record gives: CDR3 protein, CDR3 DNA, J gene, V gene, D gene, clone size. D genes are given only for firm matches. Expanded clones get a size class; other rows say once, few or many, or leave the size out.

CDR3: CASSQDSGQGSYGYTF; DNA: TGCGCCAGCAGCCAAGATTCGGGACAGGGGTCGTATGGCTACACCTTC; J: TRBJ1-2; V: TRBV4-1; D: TRBD1; size: once
CDR3: CASRNSGGAQETQYF; DNA: TGTGCCAGTAGAAATAGCGGGGGAGCGCAAGAGACCCAGTACTTC; J: TRBJ2-5; V: TRBV19; D: TRBD2; size: NA
CDR3: CASSVEVYGTGEETQYF; DNA: TGTGCCAGCAGCGTAGAAGTCTACGGGACAGGTGAAGAGACCCAGTACTTC; J: TRBJ2-5; V: TRBV9; D: TRBD1; size: NA
CDR3: CASSLRGPEQYF; DNA: TGTGCCAGCAGCCTCCGCGGCCCCGAGCAGTACTTC; J: TRBJ2-7; V: TRBV11-1; D: NA; size: NA
CDR3: CAWVMSPGVPGELFF; DNA: TGTGCCTGGGTCATGAGTCCGGGTGTCCCCGGGGAGCTGTTTTTT; J: TRBJ2-2; V: TRBV30; D: NA; size: NA
CDR3: CASSILRGGSPNTEAFF; DNA: TGTGCCAGTAGTATACTACGAGGGGGATCGCCGAACACTGAAGCTTTCTTT; J: TRBJ1-1; V: TRBV19; D: NA; size: NA
CDR3: CAWRGDRGNTEAFF; DNA: TGTGCCTGGAGGGGGGACAGGGGGAACACTGAAGCTTTCTTT; J: TRBJ1-1; V: TRBV30; D: TRBD1; size: once
CDR3: CASSMLPDTSGNNEQFF; DNA: TGTGCCAGTAGTATGCTGCCTGATACTAGCGGGAACAATGAGCAGTTCTTC; J: TRBJ2-1; V: TRBV19; D: TRBD2; size: once
CDR3: CASSYAGQGAYGYTF; DNA: TGTGCCAGCAGTTACGCGGGACAGGGGGCCTATGGCTACACCTTC; J: TRBJ1-2; V: TRBV6-5; D: TRBD1; size: NA
CDR3: CASSLGYRGQTGELFF; DNA: TGTGCCAGCAGCTTGGGGTACAGGGGACAAACCGGGGAGCTGTTTTTT; J: TRBJ2-2; V: TRBV5-4; D: TRBD1; size: few
CDR3: CASSPLSGGRSNEQFF; DNA: TGTGCCAGCAGCCCCCTCTCGGGAGGGCGTTCGAATGAGCAGTTCTTC; J: TRBJ2-1; V: TRBV4-2; D: TRBD2; size: NA
CDR3: CASSVNPSGDSSNTGELFF; DNA: TGTGCCAGCAGCGTAAATCCTAGCGGGGATTCGTCGAACACCGGGGAGCTGTTTTTT; J: TRBJ2-2; V: TRBV9; D: TRBD2; size: NA
CDR3: CASSRLAGSSYNEQFF; DNA: TGTGCCAGCAGCAGATTAGCGGGGAGCTCCTACAATGAGCAGTTCTTC; J: TRBJ2-1; V: TRBV5-6; D: TRBD2; size: NA
CDR3: CASSYSNRYRGSPLHF; DNA: TGTGCCAGCAGTTACTCGAACCGCTACAGGGGATCACCCCTCCACTTT; J: TRBJ1-6; V: TRBV6-2/TRBV6-3; D: TRBD1; size: NA
CDR3: CASSLSELDTDTQYF; DNA: TGTGCCAGCAGCTTGAGCGAACTCGACACAGATACGCAGTATTTT; J: TRBJ2-3; V: TRBV13; D: NA; size: NA
CDR3: CASSLDLADNEQFF; DNA: TGCGCCAGCAGCCTAGACTTAGCCGACAATGAGCAGTTCTTC; J: TRBJ2-1; V: TRBV5-1; D: NA; size: NA